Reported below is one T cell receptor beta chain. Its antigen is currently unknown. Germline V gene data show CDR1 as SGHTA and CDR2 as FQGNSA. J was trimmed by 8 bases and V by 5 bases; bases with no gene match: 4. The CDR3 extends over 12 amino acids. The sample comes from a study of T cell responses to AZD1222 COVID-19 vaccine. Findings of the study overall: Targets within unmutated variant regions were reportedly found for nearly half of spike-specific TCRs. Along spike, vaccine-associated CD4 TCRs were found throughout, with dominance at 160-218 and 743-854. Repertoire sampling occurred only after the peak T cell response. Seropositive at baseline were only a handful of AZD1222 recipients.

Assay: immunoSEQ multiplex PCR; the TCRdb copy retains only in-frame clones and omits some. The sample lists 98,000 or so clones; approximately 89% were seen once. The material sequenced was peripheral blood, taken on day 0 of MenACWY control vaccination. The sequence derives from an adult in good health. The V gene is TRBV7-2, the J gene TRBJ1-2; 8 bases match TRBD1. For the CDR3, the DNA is TGTGCCAGCAGCGCCCGGACAGGGGGCTACACCTTC. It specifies CASSARTGGYTF.